The 25 T cell receptor beta chains below all came from one sample that was sequenced in a study of cytomegalovirus exposure and HLA in healthy donors. The PCR used 60 Vbeta and 13 Jbeta primers. TCRdb keeps only in-frame clones here, not all; method: immunoSEQ multiplex PCR. Of about 300,000 clones in the sample, roughly 89% were seen once. Sequenced material: PBMCs. The origin of the receptors is a man aged 40-55 years in good health and CMV-seropositive.

The chain has TRBV7-6 and TRBJ2-3; unclear D gene. Trimming pared 3 bases from V and 2 bases from J, leaving 12 bases between. The CDR3 has 15 amino acids. The V gene's germline CDR1 is SGHVS and CDR2 FNYEAQ. CDR3 coding DNA: TGTGCCAGCAGCTTTCTCCTGGCCCTCACAGATACGCAGTATTTT. Translation: CASSFLLALTDTQYF.

The rearrangement uses TRBV6-6 and TRBJ1-3; D is ambiguous. Germline lookup yields CDR1 MNHNY and CDR2 SVGAGI (reference sequence). This CDR3 contains 15 residues. The V and J ends lost 5 bases and 4 bases respectively, with 15 bases between them. In nucleotides, the CDR3 is TGTGCCAGCAGTCCCTCATCTGGCGGAGGAAACACCATATATTTT. This gives the protein CASSPSSGGGNTIYF.

This chain joins TRBV2 and TRBJ2-7, with D possibly matching TRBD1 (6 bases). CDR1 SNHLY and CDR2 FYNNEI come from the germline V gene. Trimming took off 6 bases at V and 0 bases at J, with 15 bases between the two ends. This CDR3 is 15 amino acids long. The CDR3 protein is CASRGTGTISYEQYF. Written as DNA, the CDR3 is TGTGCCAGCAGGGGAACAGGGACCATCTCCTACGAGCAGTACTTC.

The chain joins TRBV14 to TRBJ1-3; 9 bases line up with TRBD1. Germline values: CDR1 SGHDN, CDR2 FVKESK. The V segment lost 2 bases and the J segment 6 bases; nucleotides outside the gene matches: 8. The CDR3 spans 16 residues. CDR3 sequence reads: CASSQTGTGQLNTIYF. The CDR3, as DNA: TGTGCCAGCAGCCAAACCGGGACAGGGCAGTTAAACACCATATATTTT. Together with reference TRBV14 and TRBJ1-3, the CDR3 gives the full variable domain: EAGVTQFPSHSVIEKGQTVTLRCDPISGHDNLYWYRRVMGKEIKFLLHFVKESKQDESGMPNNRFLAERTGGTYSTLKVQPAELEDSGVYFCASSQTGTGQLNTIYFGEGSWLTVV.

This chain joins TRBV7-3 and TRBJ2-6; the D gene is possibly TRBD2 (6 bases). Germline CDR1 SGHTA, CDR2 FQGTGA. The CDR3 contains 16 residues. Trimming took 6 bases from V and 0 from J, leaving 12 bases between them. The CDR3 coding sequence is TGTGCCAGCAGTCTCCGGGGGACCTCTGGGGCCAACGTCCTGACTTTC. It translates to CASSLRGTSGANVLTF.

The V and J genes are TRBV19 and TRBJ2-7, with D possibly being TRBD1 (5 bases). In germline, CDR1 is LNHDA, CDR2 SQIVND (reference sequence). V was cut by 3 bases and J by 2 bases, with 11 bases left in between. CDR3 size: 14 residues. Here the CDR3 reads CASSMVQGTYEQYF. CDR3 in DNA: TGTGCCAGTAGTATGGTTCAGGGAACCTACGAGCAGTACTTC.

The V and J genes are TRBV10-3 and TRBJ1-2; 9 nucleotides match TRBD1. The V segment lost 2 bases and the J segment 3 bases; nucleotides outside the gene matches: 4. The CDR3 loop spans 15 amino acids. CDR1 is ENHRY, CDR2 SYGVKD, per germline. The CDR3 loop is CAISEGTGRDYGYTF. The CDR3 region has the DNA TGTGCCATCAGTGAGGGGACAGGGCGAGACTATGGCTACACCTTC.

The J gene is TRBJ1-2, the V gene TRBV15; no clear D. This CDR3 comprises 17 residues. The germline V and J ends were trimmed by 0 bases and 0 bases, with 14 bases remaining between them. Germline V gene sequence: CDR1 LNHNV, CDR2 YYDKDF (reference sequence). For the CDR3, the DNA is TGTGCCACCAGCAGAGAAATTAATAGTCCCTCTAACTATGGCTACACCTTC. Residues: CATSREINSPSNYGYTF.

The chain joins TRBV7-6 to TRBJ2-3, with D unresolved. Trimming cost V 2 bases and J 0 bases, with 12 bases left between them. From germline, CDR1 is SGHVS and CDR2 FNYEAQ. This CDR3 has 16 amino acids. The CDR3 sequence: CASSLIGRHSTDTQYF. In DNA, the CDR3 is TGTGCCAGCAGCTTAATTGGCCGACACAGCACAGATACGCAGTATTTT. The full variable domain, with the rest looked up from reference TRBV7-6 and TRBJ2-3, is GAGVSQSPRYKVTKRGQDVALRCDPISGHVSLYWYRQALGQGPEFLTYFNYEAQQDKSGLPNDRFSAERPEGSISTLTIQRTEQRDSAMYRCASSLIGRHSTDTQYFGPGTRLTVL.

The CDR3 loop is CASSLLPRDRRNTIYF. CDR3 coding DNA: TGTGCCAGTAGTCTTCTCCCCCGGGACAGGAGAAACACCATATATTTT. V gene TRBV19 combines with J gene TRBJ1-3; 8 positions match TRBD1. Germline values: CDR1 LNHDA, CDR2 SQIVND (reference sequence). The CDR3 has 16 amino acids. The V gene end was trimmed by 5 bases and the J gene end by 5 bases; junction bases not matched to a gene: 11.

The rearrangement uses TRBV5-5 and TRBJ2-5, with TRBD2 matching 8 bases. Germline CDR1 SGHKS, CDR2 YYEKEE (reference sequence). J gave up 0 bases and V 4 bases, and 14 bases lay outside the gene matches. This CDR3 has 18 residues. The CDR3 loop reads CASSPHGAQREYQETQYF. The CDR3 DNA follows: TGTGCCAGCAGCCCCCACGGGGCCCAGCGGGAGTACCAAGAGACCCAGTACTTC.

A word on this clone: The identical CDR3 is also encoded by other nucleotide sequences in the sample. This sequence joins TRBV28 and TRBJ2-5; 7 positions match TRBD2. V was pared by 3 bases and J by 5 bases, with 9 bases of the junction left unmatched. Germline values: CDR1 MDHEN, CDR2 SYDVKM. The CDR3 is made up of 15 amino acids. CDR3 region: CASSFRRGRGETQYF. The DNA for the CDR3 is TGTGCCAGCAGTTTCCGGCGAGGGAGGGGTGAGACCCAGTACTTC.

The chain carries TRBV28 and TRBJ2-7, with TRBD2 matching over 7 bases. J was trimmed by 6 bases and V by 3 bases; bases with no gene match: 5. Looked up from germline, CDR1 is MDHEN and CDR2 is SYDVKM. This CDR3 spans 13 amino acids. This CDR3 reads CASSFWGEGEQYF. The CDR3 DNA reads TGTGCCAGCAGTTTCTGGGGGGAGGGCGAGCAGTACTTC.

This clone was seen just once. The V call is TRBV28, the J call TRBJ2-7; 9 nucleotides match TRBD1. Germline trimming cut 5 bases from V and 2 bases from J; bases unmatched to any gene: 4. Germline CDR1 reads MDHEN; CDR2 reads SYDVKM. The CDR3 has 14 residues. The CDR3 nucleotides read TGTGCCAGCAGTCCCCGGGACAGGGCCTACGAGCAGTACTTC. Protein sequence: CASSPRDRAYEQYF. The whole variable domain, filled in from reference TRBV28 and TRBJ2-7, reads DVKVTQSSRYLVKRTGEKVFLECVQDMDHENMFWYRQDPGLGLRLIYFSYDVKMKEKGDIPEGYSVSREKKERFSLILESASTNQTSMYLCASSPRDRAYEQYFGPGTRLTVT.

Regarding this clone: This specimen includes other DNA sequences encoding the same CDR3. The rearrangement joins TRBV5-1 to TRBJ1-5; D ambiguous. The CDR3 spans 15 residues. The V gene lost 0 bases and the J gene lost 0 bases, with 7 bases spanning the gap. Germline values: CDR1 SGHRS, CDR2 YFSETQ. In DNA form, the CDR3 reads TGCGCCAGCAGCTTGGCGGGAAATAGCAATCAGCCCCAGCATTTT. Its protein product is CASSLAGNSNQPQHF.

V and J are TRBV18 and TRBJ2-2; TRBD1 matches at 11 bases. The CDR3 is 17 residues long. CDR1 and CDR2 (germline): KGHSH, LQKENI. V shed 6 bases, J shed 2 bases, and the junction held 8 bases outside the gene matches. As DNA, the CDR3 is TGTGCCAGCTCTCCTGGACAGGGGGCTTTTAACACCGGGGAGCTGTTTTTT. Translation: CASSPGQGAFNTGELFF.

V and J are TRBV28 and TRBJ1-5; D gene unclear. This CDR3 spans 19 amino acids. CDR1 and CDR2 from the germline V gene are MDHEN and SYDVKM. Trimming cost V 4 bases and J 5 bases, with 27 bases left between them. The CDR3 bases are TGTGCCAGCAGTTCGCGAGACTCGTTAGTTTATCCCAATTATCAGCCCCAGCATTTT. Translation: CASSSRDSLVYPNYQPQHF.

The chain combines TRBV30 with TRBJ1-2; 12 nucleotides line up with TRBD1. The junction had 9 bases not matched to a gene; V was cut back by 0 bases and J by 4 bases. CDR1 GTSNPN and CDR2 SVGIG come from the germline V gene (reference sequence). This CDR3 has 17 amino acids. This CDR3 is CAWSVNPGQGAFYGYTF. The CDR3 coding sequence is TGTGCCTGGAGTGTAAATCCGGGACAGGGGGCCTTCTATGGCTACACCTTC.

The rearrangement links TRBV27 to TRBJ2-7; 9 bases are a match to TRBD2. Germline lookup yields CDR1 MNHEY and CDR2 SMNVEV (reference sequence). With 4 bases clipped from V and 3 bases from J, the junction kept 4 bases outside the gene matches. This CDR3 has 14 residues. The CDR3 bases are TGTGCCAGCAGTTCGGGACTAGCCTACTACGAGCAGTACTTC. It specifies CASSSGLAYYEQYF.

V usage is TRBV28 and J usage is TRBJ2-7, with TRBD2 matching 13 bases. CDR1 is MDHEN and CDR2 is SYDVKM in the germline V gene. The J segment lost 2 bases and the V segment lost 8 bases, leaving 3 bases of the junction unmatched. The CDR3 has 14 residues. The chain's CDR3 is CASLLAGGPYEQYF. The DNA for the CDR3 is TGTGCCAGCCTACTAGCGGGAGGGCCCTACGAGCAGTACTTC.

This clone came up once. Compared with germline, one end of the junction differs, possibly owing to a read error. The chain carries TRBV7-9 and TRBJ2-7; perhaps TRBD1 as D (6 bases). The CDR3 has 15 residues. Germline CDR1 reads SEHNR; CDR2 reads FQNEAQ (reference sequence). The CDR3 loop reads CSSSPFGDNSYEQYF. In DNA, the CDR3 is TGTTCCAGCAGCCCTTTCGGGGACAACTCCTACGAGCAGTACTTC.

V is TRBV27 and J is TRBJ2-7, with 12 positions matching TRBD2. Trimming at V came to 6 bases and at J to 5 bases, leaving 17 bases not matched to a gene. The germline V gene encodes CDR1 MNHEY and CDR2 SMNVEV (reference sequence). There are 18 residues in the CDR3. CDR3 bases: TGTGCCAGCAGCCGAAATACCATTCTAGCGGGAGGGCGGGACGAGCAGTACTTC. It encodes CASSRNTILAGGRDEQYF.

The rearrangement links TRBV20-1 to TRBJ2-1; D call uncertain. The length of the CDR3 is 11 residues. Germline CDR1 DFQATT, CDR2 SNEGSKA (reference sequence). V lost 1 base to trimming and J lost 8 bases, with 6 bases between them. The CDR3: CSARGSDEQFF. The CDR3 bases are TGCAGTGCTAGAGGCTCGGATGAGCAGTTCTTC.

The chain employs TRBV7-9 and TRBJ1-4, with D possibly being TRBD1 (5 bases). Germline CDR1 reads SEHNR; CDR2 reads FQNEAQ (reference sequence). This CDR3 has 12 residues. V shed 5 bases and J shed 7 bases, with 8 bases lying between them. This CDR3 is CASSQGVEKLFF. As DNA, the CDR3 is TGTGCCAGCAGCCAAGGGGTTGAAAAACTGTTTTTT. The whole variable domain, remainder taken from reference TRBV7-9 and TRBJ1-4, is DTGVSQNPRHKITKRGQNVTFRCDPISEHNRLYWYRQTLGQGPEFLTYFQNEAQLEKSRLLSDRFSAERPKGSFSTLEIQRTEQGDSAMYLCASSQGVEKLFFGSGTQLSVL.

The J gene is TRBJ2-2, the V gene TRBV27, with 12 positions matching TRBD2. Germline V gives CDR1 MNHEY, CDR2 SMNVEV (reference sequence). Trimming cost V 6 bases and J 3 bases; bases outside gene matches: 14. The CDR3 is made up of 19 amino acids. Here the CDR3 reads CASSRLSPSGREDTGELFF. CDR3 bases: TGTGCCAGCAGCCGTCTTTCGCCTAGCGGGAGGGAGGACACCGGGGAGCTGTTTTTT.